This record concerns one T cell receptor beta chain sequence. Its antigen is currently unknown. Between the trimmed V and J ends, which lost 2 bases and 0 bases, there was a span of 4 bases. CDR1 MDHEN and CDR2 SYDVKM come from the germline V gene. This CDR3 region has 13 residues. The record originates from a study of cytomegalovirus exposure and HLA in healthy donors. Study observations and caveats: TCR beta sequences reportedly predicted the HLA-A and HLA-B alleles of most subjects accurately.

Use of 60 Vbeta and 13 Jbeta primers characterized the PCR. TCRdb's table, derived via immunoSEQ multiplex PCR, lists solely in-frame clones and lacks some. Of 75,000 to 100,000 clones listed, approximately 80% are singletons. The genes are TRBV28 and TRBJ2-5; D unresolved. The sequence derives from a man between 40 and 49 years old in good health and CMV-seronegative. Sequenced: PBMCs. Here the CDR3 reads CASSLLYQETQYF. CDR3 nucleotide sequence: TGTGCCAGCAGTTTACTGTACCAAGAGACCCAGTACTTC.